This entry features one TCR beta chain sequence. As yet, its antigen is unknown. Per germline, CDR1 SGDLS and CDR2 YYNGEE. The junction had 7 bases not matched to a gene; V was cut back by 4 bases and J by 4 bases. CDR3 length: 14 amino acids. This record belongs to a study of cytomegalovirus exposure and HLA in healthy donors. Points from the study as a whole: As a later analysis revealed, the rate of TCR association differed by HLA locus, with DRB1 most and HLA-C fewest. The authors confirmed in vitro that three CMV-associated chains were specific for CMV antigens. A few V segments could not be told apart, such as TRBV6-2 and TRBV6-3, and were left out.

This PCR relied on a set of 60 Vbeta primers and 13 Jbeta primers. The method was immunoSEQ multiplex PCR; TCRdb's version includes in-frame clones alone and lacks a portion of them. The profile shows 110,000 or so clones, around 77% of them singletons. The clonotype comes from a man aged 35-49 years in good health and CMV-seropositive. The sample comprised PBMCs. The chain recombines TRBV9 with TRBJ1-1, with 7 bases matching TRBD1. CDR3 region: CASSPRGQFTEAFF. Written as DNA, the CDR3 is TGTGCCAGCAGCCCCCGGGGACAGTTCACTGAAGCTTTCTTT.